This record covers a single T cell receptor (beta chain). The data are from a study of Ad26.COV2.S vaccination and SARS-CoV-2 variants. At the level of the study: Each vaccinee took Ad26.COV2.S intramuscularly, once or twice 56 days apart.

Treatment: 19 received Ad26.COV2.S at low or high dose, single or two shots; about 5 received placebo; per-sample allocation not given. At day 63 after the first vaccine or placebo injection, samples were drawn. The repertoire was sequenced with immunoSEQ multiplex PCR; TCRdb's copy has only in-frame clones and lacks some. The sample has 300,000 to 400,000 clones, 70% to 90% seen once. This clonotype was sampled from a person between 18 and 65 years old who received the Ad26.COV2.S COVID-19 vaccine or a placebo. This sample comprised peripheral blood, obtained in a trial of Ad26.COV2.S vaccine versus placebo.

The CDR3 sequence: CASSGGTGQETQYF. CDR3 nucleotides: TGCGCCAGCAGCGGTGGGACAGGTCAAGAGACCCAGTACTTC. The chain has TRBV5-1 and TRBJ2-5; 8 nucleotides agree with TRBD1. Germline CDR1 and CDR2: SGHRS and YFSETQ. V was pared by 4 bases and J by 2 bases, with 4 bases of the junction left unmatched. The length of the CDR3 is 14 residues.